This TCR beta chain was obtained from a study of spatial heterogeneity in lung cancer. This clonotype showed up many times. As for time point: sample taken at primary tumor resection. From tumor, nontumor lung or frozen PBMC, whole RNA was taken unsorted for sequencing. The ends lost 4 bases at V and 7 bases at J; junction bases unmatched: 6. The CDR3 has 15 amino acids. In germline, CDR1 is SGHNT, CDR2 YENEEA. In TCRdb, the 5' RACE reads were re-called with MiXCR into one record per CDR3 protein. The data contain about 75,000 distinct CDR3 sequences, 13% of them seen just once; the ten biggest clones take up 5.5% to 7.5%.

The origin of this receptor is a male donor with early-stage non-small cell lung cancer. The rearrangement joins TRBV11-3 to TRBJ2-5; 13 bases align to TRBD2. Material: PBMCs, obtained at surgery. In DNA, the CDR3 is TGTGCCAGCAGCTCCGGACTAGCGGGAGAGGGGACCCAGTACTTC. Its protein is CASSSGLAGEGTQYF. Using reference TRBV11-3 and TRBJ2-5 for the parts outside the CDR3, the full variable domain is EAGVVQSPRYKIIEKKQPVAFWCNPISGHNTLYWYLQNLGQGPELLIRYENEEAVDDSQLPKDRFSAERLKGVDSTLKIQPAELGDSAVYLCASSSGLAGEGTQYFGPGTRLLVL.